This TCR beta chain was recorded in a study of blood T cell repertoires in COVID-19. Study context: T cells, B-cell-depleted T cells, or PBMCs supplied cDNA or gDNA.

The table came from immunoSEQ multiplex PCR; TCRdb's copy has only in-frame clones and leaves some out. The data hold approximately 150,000 clones, with about 85% observed a single time. The CDR3 is 13 amino acids. Germline V lookup: CDR1 SGHAT, CDR2 FQNNGV. V lost 1 base and J lost 6, with 10 bases in between. Input material: peripheral blood. The sequence came from a woman aged 45 to 65 with COVID-19, enrolled during active disease. The rearrangement links TRBV11-2 to TRBJ2-7; D remains unclear. CDR3 sequence: CASSLGEALEQYF. The CDR3 DNA is TGTGCCAGCAGCTTAGGAGAGGCCCTCGAGCAGTACTTC.